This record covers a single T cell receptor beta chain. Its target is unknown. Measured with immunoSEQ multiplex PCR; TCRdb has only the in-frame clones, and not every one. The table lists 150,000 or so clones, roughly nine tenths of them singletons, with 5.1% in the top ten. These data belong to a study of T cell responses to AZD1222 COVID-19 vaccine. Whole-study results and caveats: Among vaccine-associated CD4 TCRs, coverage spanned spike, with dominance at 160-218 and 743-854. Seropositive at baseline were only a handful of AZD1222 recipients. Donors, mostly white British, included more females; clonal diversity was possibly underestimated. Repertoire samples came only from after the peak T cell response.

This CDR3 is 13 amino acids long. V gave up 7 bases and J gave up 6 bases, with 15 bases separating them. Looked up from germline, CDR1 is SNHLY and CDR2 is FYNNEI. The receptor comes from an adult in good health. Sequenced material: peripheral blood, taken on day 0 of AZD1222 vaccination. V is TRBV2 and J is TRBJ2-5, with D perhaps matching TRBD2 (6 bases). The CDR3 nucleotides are TGTGCCAGCACCGGGGGTAACGCGAAGACCCAGTACTTC. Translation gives CASTGGNAKTQYF.